The 30 T cell receptor beta chains below all came from one sample that was sequenced in a study of T-cell memory formation after mild COVID-19. TCRdb itself ran the 5' RACE reads through MiXCR, one entry per CDR3 protein. The table includes a few hundred thousand distinct CDR3 sequences, more than 13% detected once. The sequenced material came from PBMCs or a T cell subset sorted from them (not recorded which). Receptor source: a young man who had mild COVID-19 (a few samples of this study predate the infection). Cell type and time point are not known.

This clonotype was seen ten or more times. The chain carries TRBV3-1 and TRBJ2-5, with 8 bases aligning to TRBD2. The CDR3 runs to 13 residues. J lost 4 bases, V lost 4 bases, and 2 bases had no gene match. The germline CDR1 and CDR2 sequences are LGHDT and YNNKEL (reference sequence). CDR3 loop: CASSRAGGETQYF. The CDR3 DNA sequence: TGTGCCAGCAGCCGGGCGGGGGGAGAGACCCAGTACTTC.

V usage is TRBV9 and J usage is TRBJ2-3; 8 bases agree with TRBD2. The CDR3 extends over 18 amino acids. V was clipped by 4 bases and J by 0 bases; unmatched bases: 13. In germline, CDR1 is SGDLS, CDR2 YYNGEE. CDR3 sequence (DNA): TGTGCCAGCAGCCACCAGCGGGGGCGCGCTCCTAGCACAGATACGCAGTATTTT. This codes for CASSHQRGRAPSTDTQYF.

This clonotype was seen a handful of times. The genes are TRBV9 and TRBJ1-6; 10 positions agree with TRBD1. The CDR3 length is 14 residues. V shed 6 bases and J 6 bases; nucleotides not matched to a gene: 3. CDR1 SGDLS and CDR2 YYNGEE come from the germline V gene. CDR3 nucleotide sequence: TGTGCCAGCACCCGGGACAGGGGTAATTCACCCCTCCACTTT. Translated: CASTRDRGNSPLHF. The whole variable domain, remainder taken from reference TRBV9 and TRBJ1-6, is DSGVTQTPKHLITATGQRVTLRCSPRSGDLSVYWYQQSLDQGLQFLIQYYNGEERAKGNILERFSAQQFPDLHSELNLSSLELGDSALYFCASTRDRGNSPLHFGNGTRLTVT.

This clonotype was observed a few times. The genes are TRBV5-6 and TRBJ2-7; D perhaps matches TRBD2 (6 bases). Looked up from germline, CDR1 is SGHDT and CDR2 is YYEEEE. The CDR3 is 13 residues long. Trimming shortened V by 2 bases and J by 3 bases, and 9 bases separated the two germline ends. The CDR3 nucleotides read TGTGCCAGCAGCTTTGGCGGGGTCTACGAGCAGTACGTC. As protein: CASSFGGVYEQYV.

In its sample, this clonotype was seen a few times. This chain connects TRBV7-9 to TRBJ2-3; TRBD2 aligns across 9 bases. After removal of 6 bases from V and 4 bases from J, the junction contained 5 bases not matched to a gene. This CDR3 is built from 14 residues. Germline values: CDR1 SEHNR, CDR2 FQNEAQ (reference sequence). DNA for the CDR3: TGTGCCAGCAGTCCTAGCGGGGCGGCAGATACGCAGTATTTT. Translating it yields CASSPSGAADTQYF.

This clonotype has ten or more counts. The gene calls are TRBV5-4 and TRBJ2-5, with unresolved D. CDR3 length: 15 amino acids. Germline CDR1 reads SGHNT; CDR2 reads YYREEE (reference sequence). V shed 1 base and J shed 0 bases, with 10 bases lying between them. The chain's CDR3 is CASSLTTGHQETQYF. CDR3 sequence (DNA): TGTGCCAGCAGCTTGACCACCGGACACCAAGAGACCCAGTACTTC.

The chain recombines TRBV7-9 with TRBJ2-1, with TRBD1 matching 8 bases. V dropped 3 bases and J dropped 7; count of bases not matched to a gene: 8. The CDR3 extends over 15 amino acids. Germline-derived CDR1 and CDR2 are SEHNR and FQNEAQ (reference sequence). The CDR3 DNA is TGTGCCAGCAGCTTCGAGACAGGGGTCTGGAATGAGCAGTTCTTC. It codes for CASSFETGVWNEQFF. Full variable domain (rest looked up from reference TRBV7-9 and TRBJ2-1): DTGVSQNPRHKITKRGQNVTFRCDPISEHNRLYWYRQTLGQGPEFLTYFQNEAQLEKSRLLSDRFSAERPKGSFSTLEIQRTEQGDSAMYLCASSFETGVWNEQFFGPGTRLTVL.

The V call is TRBV6-5, the J call TRBJ2-2, with a possible D match to TRBD2 (5 bases). V was pared by 7 bases and J by 7 bases, with 10 bases between. Germline CDR1 MNHEY, CDR2 SVGAGI. There are 12 residues in the CDR3. The CDR3 sequence is CASTGLGGELFF. The CDR3 DNA reads as TGTGCCAGCACCGGACTCGGCGGGGAGCTGTTTTTT.

The J gene is TRBJ2-3, the V gene TRBV20-1, with D perhaps TRBD1 (7 bases). V lost 6 bases to trimming and J lost 5 bases, with 15 bases between them. Germline CDR1 DFQATT, CDR2 SNEGSKA (reference sequence). This CDR3 has 13 residues. The CDR3 sequence is CSARGGGRDTQYF. The CDR3 DNA reads TGCAGTGCCCGAGGAGGGGGCAGAGATACGCAGTATTTT.

The chain is built from TRBV5-1 and TRBJ1-1, with TRBD1 matching over 7 bases. J lost 1 base, V lost 0 bases, and 6 bases had no gene match. This CDR3 is built from 16 residues. Looked up from germline, CDR1 is SGHRS and CDR2 is YFSETQ. The CDR3: CASSLGQGVWNTEAFF. CDR3 DNA: TGCGCCAGCAGCTTGGGACAGGGAGTATGGAACACTGAAGCTTTCTTT.

V is TRBV28 and J is TRBJ1-6, with TRBD1 as a possible D gene (6 bases). CDR3 size: 13 residues. Germline assignment: CDR1 MDHEN and CDR2 SYDVKM. Trimming shortened V by 5 bases and J by 10 bases, and 12 bases separated the two germline ends. Here the CDR3 reads CASSHRVRSPLHF. CDR3 sequence (DNA): TGTGCCAGCAGTCACAGGGTTAGGTCACCCCTCCACTTT. The full variable domain, in which reference TRBV28 and TRBJ1-6 provide the parts outside the CDR3, is DVKVTQSSRYLVKRTGEKVFLECVQDMDHENMFWYRQDPGLGLRLIYFSYDVKMKEKGDIPEGYSVSREKKERFSLILESASTNQTSMYLCASSHRVRSPLHFGNGTRLTVT.

The chain employs TRBV28 and TRBJ2-5, with TRBD2 as a possible D gene (7 bases). Germline V gives CDR1 MDHEN, CDR2 SYDVKM. Trimming left V 7 bases short and J 5 bases short, with 14 bases between. The CDR3 has 13 amino acids. For the CDR3, the DNA is TGTGCCAGCAACCGGGGGGCCGAGGAGACCCAGTACTTC. Translating it yields CASNRGAEETQYF.

There are a few counts of this clonotype. This chain connects TRBV12-3 or TRBV12-4 to TRBJ2-2, with D unresolved. This CDR3 contains 13 residues. The V end was cut by 7 bases, the J end by 4 bases, with 10 bases between. CDR3 coding DNA: TGTGCCAGCACCCCCCCGGGCACCGGGGAGCTGTTTTTT. It yields the protein CASTPPGTGELFF.

The chain employs TRBV29-1 and TRBJ2-5, with D possibly matching TRBD2 (5 bases). This CDR3 is 14 amino acids long. The ends were cut back, 5 bases at V and 1 base at J, with 14 bases in the middle. Germline values: CDR1 SQVTM, CDR2 ANQGSEA. The CDR3 region is CSVFGGAAQETQYF. In nucleotides, the CDR3 is TGCAGCGTTTTTGGAGGTGCGGCCCAAGAGACCCAGTACTTC.

The V and J genes are TRBV6-5 and TRBJ1-1; D possibly corresponds to TRBD1 (5 bases). V was trimmed by 2 bases and J by 6 bases, leaving 16 bases between them. This CDR3 is built from 15 residues. Germline loops: CDR1 MNHEY, CDR2 SVGAGI. CDR3: CASSYHNQGRAEAFF. The CDR3 DNA sequence: TGTGCCAGCAGTTACCACAACCAGGGTAGGGCTGAAGCTTTCTTT.

The V call is TRBV28, the J call TRBJ2-4; 7 nucleotides line up with TRBD2. The V segment lost 7 bases and the J segment 5 bases; nucleotides outside the gene matches: 5. The CDR3 has 13 residues. Germline loops: CDR1 MDHEN, CDR2 SYDVKM. The CDR3 reads CASNPGRENIQYF. The CDR3 DNA reads as TGTGCCAGCAACCCGGGGAGGGAAAACATTCAGTACTTC.

The J gene is TRBJ2-1, the V gene TRBV20-1; 14 bases match TRBD2. The germline V gene has CDR1 DFQATT and CDR2 SNEGSKA (reference sequence). The length of the CDR3 is 14 residues. The V segment lost 5 bases and the J segment 9 bases; nucleotides outside the gene matches: 6. The CDR3 bases are TGCAGTGCTCGACTAGCGGGGGGGAGGGGTGAGCAGTTCTTC. Residues: CSARLAGGRGEQFF.

This clonotype was seen only a few times. The chain joins TRBV28 to TRBJ1-5, with a possible D match to TRBD1 (6 bases). The CDR3 is made up of 14 amino acids. Trimming removed 5 bases at V and 8 bases at J, with 16 bases between. Germline CDR1 reads MDHEN; CDR2 reads SYDVKM. CDR3 amino acids: CASSPLTGYKPQHF. CDR3 nucleotide sequence: TGTGCCAGCAGTCCACTAACAGGGTACAAGCCCCAGCATTTT. Complete variable domain (other parts from reference TRBV28 and TRBJ1-5): DVKVTQSSRYLVKRTGEKVFLECVQDMDHENMFWYRQDPGLGLRLIYFSYDVKMKEKGDIPEGYSVSREKKERFSLILESASTNQTSMYLCASSPLTGYKPQHFGDGTRLSIL.

The V gene is TRBV6-1, the J gene TRBJ2-3, with 8 positions matching TRBD2. This CDR3 has 14 residues. Looked up from germline, CDR1 is MNHNS and CDR2 is SASEGT. J lost 4 bases, V lost 2 bases, and 2 bases had no gene match. CDR3 sequence reads: CASSEQRGSDTQYF. Here the CDR3 DNA reads TGTGCCAGCAGTGAACAGCGGGGGTCAGATACGCAGTATTTT.

Only a few counts were recorded for this clonotype. The rearrangement links TRBV5-1 to TRBJ1-2, with TRBD1 matching 7 bases. CDR1 is SGHRS, CDR2 YFSETQ, per germline. This CDR3 is built from 16 residues. The trim removed 4 bases at V and 6 bases at J, leaving 15 bases unmatched. CDR3 region: CASSPTLTGNSNGYTF. In nucleotides, the CDR3 is TGCGCCAGCAGCCCAACTTTGACAGGGAATAGTAATGGCTACACCTTC. Full variable domain (remainder filled in from reference TRBV5-1 and TRBJ1-2): KAGVTQTPRYLIKTRGQQVTLSCSPISGHRSVSWYQQTPGQGLQFLFEYFSETQRNKGNFPGRFSGRQFSNSRSEMNVSTLELGDSALYLCASSPTLTGNSNGYTFGSGTRLTVV.

This clonotype was counted between two and nine times. V and J are TRBV5-1 and TRBJ1-2, with TRBD1 identical over 8 bases. This CDR3 comprises 15 residues. Looked up from germline, CDR1 is SGHRS and CDR2 is YFSETQ. Losses at the gene ends were 4 bases for V and 1 base for J; bases not matched to a gene: 6. This CDR3 reads CASSRTGGGNYGYTF. CDR3 in DNA: TGCGCCAGCAGCCGAACAGGGGGTGGTAACTATGGCTACACCTTC.

This clonotype was observed a handful of times. The chain employs TRBV5-1 and TRBJ2-3, with 12 bases aligning to TRBD2. The CDR3 spans 15 residues. The V and J ends lost 3 bases and 6 bases, in that order; junction bases with no gene match: 5. Germline V gene sequence: CDR1 SGHRS, CDR2 YFSETQ. CDR3 loop: CASSSLAGGHDTQYF. The DNA of the CDR3 is TGCGCCAGCAGCTCCCTAGCGGGGGGGCATGATACGCAGTATTTT.

The V gene is TRBV28, the J gene TRBJ2-1; 7 bases line up with TRBD2. Germline V gene sequence: CDR1 MDHEN, CDR2 SYDVKM. The ends lost 5 bases at V and 2 bases at J; junction bases unmatched: 9. The CDR3 has 16 amino acids. The CDR3 region has the DNA TGTGCCAGCAGTCCCCCCGGCGGGGGACCCTACAATGAGCAGTTCTTC. It encodes CASSPPGGGPYNEQFF.

This chain joins TRBV7-2 and TRBJ2-5, with TRBD2 identical over 9 bases. In germline, CDR1 is SGHTA, CDR2 FQGNSA. CDR3 length equals 17 residues. Trimming took 3 bases from V and 0 from J; bases not matched to a gene: 8. The CDR3 region is CASSFRRGGRYQETQYF. The CDR3 coding sequence is TGTGCCAGCAGCTTCCGGCGGGGGGGCAGGTACCAAGAGACCCAGTACTTC.

This clonotype turned up a few times. The chain is built from TRBV20-1 and TRBJ1-4; 7 nucleotides line up with TRBD1. The CDR3 runs 12 residues. Per germline, CDR1 DFQATT and CDR2 SNEGSKA (reference sequence). J was trimmed by 7 bases and V by 6 bases; bases with no gene match: 5. In DNA form, the CDR3 reads TGCAGTGCCAAGACAGGGACTGAAAAACTGTTTTTT. Translated: CSAKTGTEKLFF.

This clonotype was found many times. V and J are TRBV4-2 and TRBJ1-4, with D perhaps matching TRBD1 (5 bases). V was cut by 4 bases and J by 4 bases, with 13 bases left in between. The CDR3 loop spans 15 amino acids. CDR1 and CDR2 (germline): LGHNA, YNFKEQ. The CDR3 is CASSPDRGRNEKLFF. For the CDR3, the DNA is TGTGCCAGCAGCCCTGACAGAGGACGTAATGAAAAACTGTTTTTT.

This clonotype was counted a few times. The J gene is TRBJ2-7, the V gene TRBV7-2, with D maybe TRBD2 (6 bases). The CDR3 runs 14 residues. Trimming stripped 1 base from V and 4 bases from J, with 11 bases between. The germline CDR1 and CDR2 sequences are SGHTA and FQGNSA. The chain's CDR3 is CASSLVNSGYEQYF. The CDR3, as DNA: TGTGCCAGCAGCTTAGTCAACAGCGGGTACGAGCAGTACTTC.

This clonotype was observed a handful of times. The chain couples TRBV9 to TRBJ2-5, with 7 bases lining up with TRBD1. V gave up 3 bases and J gave up 5 bases; unmatched junction bases: 10. Germline V lookup: CDR1 SGDLS, CDR2 YYNGEE. The length of the CDR3 is 15 residues. The CDR3 bases are TGTGCCAGCAGCGAGCGACAGGGCGTAAGGGAGACCCAGTACTTC. This codes for CASSERQGVRETQYF.

The V and J genes are TRBV20-1 and TRBJ2-1; the match to TRBD1 covers 9 bases. The CDR3 loop spans 15 amino acids. CDR1 DFQATT and CDR2 SNEGSKA come from the germline V gene (reference sequence). J was trimmed by 8 bases and V by 2 bases; bases with no gene match: 10. CDR3 residues: CSARPGQGWGDEQFF. In nucleotides, the CDR3 is TGCAGTGCTAGACCCGGACAGGGGTGGGGCGATGAGCAGTTCTTC.

This chain uses TRBV3-1 with TRBJ1-2; TRBD1 might be the D (5 bases). CDR1 is LGHDT and CDR2 is YNNKEL in the germline V gene (reference sequence). With 2 bases removed from V and 6 bases from J, the gap between germline ends came to 13 bases. The CDR3 has 14 amino acids. CDR3 sequence: CASSQREGRDGYTF. The DNA for the CDR3 is TGTGCCAGCAGCCAACGGGAGGGGCGGGATGGCTACACCTTC.